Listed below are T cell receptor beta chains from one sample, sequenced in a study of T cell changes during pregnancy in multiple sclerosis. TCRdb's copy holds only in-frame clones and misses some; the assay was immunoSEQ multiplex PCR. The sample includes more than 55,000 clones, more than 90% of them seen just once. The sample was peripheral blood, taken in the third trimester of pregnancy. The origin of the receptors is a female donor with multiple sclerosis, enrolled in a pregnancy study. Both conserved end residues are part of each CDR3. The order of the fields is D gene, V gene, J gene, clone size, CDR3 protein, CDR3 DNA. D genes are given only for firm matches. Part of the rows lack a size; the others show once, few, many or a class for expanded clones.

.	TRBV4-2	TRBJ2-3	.	CASSQAMRDTQYF	TGTGCCAGCAGCCAAGCAATGAGAGATACGCAGTATTTT
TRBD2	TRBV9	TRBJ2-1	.	CASSVTPGTKHNSSYNEQFF	TGTGCCAGCAGCGTGACTCCCGGGACTAAACATAATAGCTCCTACAATGAGCAGTTCTTC
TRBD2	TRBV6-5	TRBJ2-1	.	CASSLSGESYNEQFF	TGTGCCAGCAGCCTTAGCGGGGAGTCCTACAATGAGCAGTTCTTC
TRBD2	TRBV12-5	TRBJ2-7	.	CASGREKSYEQYF	TGTGCTAGTGGGCGGGAGAAGTCCTACGAGCAGTACTTC
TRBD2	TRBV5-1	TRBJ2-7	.	CASSLGELAGGREQYF	TGCGCCAGCAGCTTGGGGGAGCTAGCGGGAGGGCGCGAGCAGTACTTC
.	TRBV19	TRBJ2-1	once	CASSPLYYSRSYNEQFF	TGTGCCAGTAGCCCTTTATATTATTCTCGCTCCTACAATGAGCAGTTCTTC
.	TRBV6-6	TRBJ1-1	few	CASTNQRQQLEAFF	TGTGCCAGCACCAACCAGAGACAGCAACTCGAAGCTTTCTTT
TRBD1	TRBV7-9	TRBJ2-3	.	CASRRTGTDTQYF	TGTGCCAGCAGACGGACAGGGACAGATACGCAGTATTTT
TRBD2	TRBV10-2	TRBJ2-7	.	CASSGIAGGRLDSYEQYF	TGCGCCAGCAGTGGAATAGCGGGAGGCCGGTTGGACTCCTACGAGCAGTACTTC
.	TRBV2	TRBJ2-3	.	CASSESGDTQYF	TGTGCCAGCAGTGAATCCGGAGATACGCAGTATTTT
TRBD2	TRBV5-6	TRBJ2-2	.	CASSLGAGAITGELFF	TGTGCCAGCAGCTTGGGAGCGGGGGCGATCACCGGGGAGCTGTTTTTT
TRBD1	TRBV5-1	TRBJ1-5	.	CASSDGQGHQPQHF	TGCGCCAGCAGCGACGGACAGGGGCATCAGCCCCAGCATTTT
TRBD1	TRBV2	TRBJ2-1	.	CASTGQASYNEQFF	TGTGCCAGCACGGGACAGGCCTCCTACAATGAGCAGTTCTTC
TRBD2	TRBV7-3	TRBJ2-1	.	CASSSSGREYNEQFF	TGTGCCAGCAGCTCTAGCGGGAGGGAGTACAATGAGCAGTTCTTC
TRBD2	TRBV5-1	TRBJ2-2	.	CASSLTSGRVGTGELFF	TGCGCCAGCAGCTTGACTAGCGGGAGAGTGGGCACCGGGGAGCTGTTTTTT
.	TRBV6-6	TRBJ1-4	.	CASGQGWEKLFF	TGTGCCAGCGGGCAGGGATGGGAAAAACTGTTTTTT
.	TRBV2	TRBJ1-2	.	CASTKEENYGYTF	TGTGCCAGCACGAAGGAGGAGAACTATGGCTACACCTTC
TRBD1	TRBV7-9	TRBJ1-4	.	CASSFRTGGGEKLFF	TGTGCCAGCAGCTTCCGGACAGGGGGTGGGGAAAAACTGTTTTTT